Shown below are 2 T cell receptor beta chains from a single sample sequenced in a study of T cell responses to AZD1222 COVID-19 vaccine. The data were produced by immunoSEQ multiplex PCR, yet TCRdb's version contains in-frame clones alone and is incomplete. The table lists 110,000 or so clones, 85% to 90% of them singletons. The sequencing here drew on peripheral blood, taken 28 days after the second AZD1222 dose. These receptors were collected from an adult who received the AZD1222 COVID-19 vaccine.

This clone was seen just once. The gene calls are TRBV28 and TRBJ2-2, with 8 positions matching TRBD2. The CDR3 is 17 amino acids. The germline gives CDR1 MDHEN, CDR2 SYDVKM. Unmatched junction bases numbered 11, after V lost 4 bases and J lost 4 bases. CDR3 loop: CASSSLVGSGITGELFF. CDR3 bases: TGTGCCAGCAGTTCCCTGGTAGGTAGCGGGATCACCGGGGAGCTGTTTTTT.

The CDR3 nucleotides are TGTGCCAGCAGCCTCCATCCGGCAGGGCTTAACACTGAAGCTTTCTTT. It yields the protein CASSLHPAGLNTEAFF. The rearrangement links TRBV13 to TRBJ1-1; D might be TRBD1 (5 bases). V dropped 5 bases and J dropped 2 bases, with 18 bases sitting between them. CDR3 size: 16 residues. Germline V gene lookup returns CDR1 PRHDT and CDR2 FYEKMQ (reference sequence).